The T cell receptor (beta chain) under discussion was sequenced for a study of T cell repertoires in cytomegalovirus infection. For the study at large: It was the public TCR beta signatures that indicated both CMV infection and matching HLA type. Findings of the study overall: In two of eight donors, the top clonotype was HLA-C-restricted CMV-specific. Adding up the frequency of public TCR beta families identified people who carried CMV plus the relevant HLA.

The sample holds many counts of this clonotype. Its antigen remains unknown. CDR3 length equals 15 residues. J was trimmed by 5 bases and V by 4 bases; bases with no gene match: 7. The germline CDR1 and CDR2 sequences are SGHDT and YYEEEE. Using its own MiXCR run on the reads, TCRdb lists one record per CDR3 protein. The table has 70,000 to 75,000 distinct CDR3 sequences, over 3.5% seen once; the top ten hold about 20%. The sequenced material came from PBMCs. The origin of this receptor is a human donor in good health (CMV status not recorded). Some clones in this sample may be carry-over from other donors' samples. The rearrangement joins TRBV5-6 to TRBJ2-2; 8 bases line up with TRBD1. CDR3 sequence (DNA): TGTGCCAGCAGCCACGACAGGGGCCGGACCGGGGAGCTGTTTTTT. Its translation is CASSHDRGRTGELFF. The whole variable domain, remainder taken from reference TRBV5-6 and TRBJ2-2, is DAGVTQSPTHLIKTRGQQVTLRCSPKSGHDTVSWYQQALGQGPQFIFQYYEEEERQRGNFPDRFSGHQFPNYSSELNVNALLLGDSALYLCASSHDRGRTGELFFGEGSRLTVL.